These 26 T cell receptor beta chains came from one sample sequenced in a study of T cell responses to AZD1222 COVID-19 vaccine. The method was immunoSEQ multiplex PCR; TCRdb's version includes in-frame clones alone and lacks a portion of them. The sample carries 50,000 to 75,000 clones, approximately 83% recorded once. The starting material was peripheral blood, obtained on day 0 of AZD1222 vaccination. The source is an adult in good health.

V and J are TRBV5-4 and TRBJ2-1; 10 nucleotides match TRBD2. The CDR3 runs to 16 residues. The germline V gene encodes CDR1 SGHNT and CDR2 YYREEE (reference sequence). Germline trimming cut 4 bases from V and 5 bases from J; bases unmatched to any gene: 9. The CDR3 spells CASSRLSGGPNNEQFF. Written as DNA, the CDR3 is TGTGCCAGCAGCCGCCTTAGCGGGGGGCCGAACAATGAGCAGTTCTTC.

The chain carries TRBV29-1 and TRBJ1-2; 7 nucleotides line up with TRBD1. The trim removed 2 bases at V and 4 bases at J, leaving 1 base unmatched. CDR1 and CDR2 from the germline V gene are SQVTM and ANQGSEA. This CDR3 has 12 amino acids. CDR3 region: CSVEWDSYGYTF. The CDR3, as DNA: TGCAGCGTTGAATGGGACAGCTATGGCTACACCTTC.

This sequence joins TRBV27 and TRBJ2-1; 8 nucleotides align to TRBD2. Germline lookup yields CDR1 MNHEY and CDR2 SMNVEV (reference sequence). This CDR3 is 13 amino acids long. V dropped 5 bases and J dropped 9; count of bases not matched to a gene: 6. The CDR3 spells CASSPAGGFEQFF. Written as DNA, the CDR3 is TGTGCCAGCAGTCCCGCGGGGGGATTTGAGCAGTTCTTC.

CDR3: CGRGQNEQFF. CDR3 coding DNA: TGTGGGAGGGGGCAAAATGAGCAGTTCTTC. This chain joins TRBV21-1 and TRBJ2-1; no DNA check was done on the table's D call, TRBD1. TRBV21-1 is a known pseudogene. The CDR3 spans 10 residues.

The rearrangement links TRBV7-2 to TRBJ1-1, with D possibly TRBD1 on 5 matching bases. CDR1 is SGHTA and CDR2 is FQGNSA in the germline V gene. V was clipped by 4 bases and J by 5 bases, with 11 bases between them. This CDR3 contains 13 residues. CDR3 in DNA: TGTGCCAGCAGCTCCGGGGCGGGTACTGAAGCTTTCTTT. Its translation is CASSSGAGTEAFF.

V and J are TRBV7-2 and TRBJ1-5; no clear D. The CDR3 extends over 13 amino acids. From germline, CDR1 is SGHTA and CDR2 FQGNSA. V lost 1 base, J lost 4 bases, and 5 bases lay in between. Here the CDR3 DNA reads TGTGCCAGCAGCTTAGTAGATAATCAGCCCCAGCATTTT. Translating it yields CASSLVDNQPQHF.

V usage is TRBV28 and J usage is TRBJ1-5; 7 bases fit TRBD1. CDR1 is MDHEN and CDR2 is SYDVKM in the germline V gene. CDR3 size: 15 residues. With 5 bases clipped from V and 2 bases from J, the junction kept 6 bases outside the gene matches. This CDR3 reads CASSLTGARNQPQHF. The CDR3 DNA reads TGTGCCAGCAGTCTCACAGGGGCTCGCAATCAGCCCCAGCATTTT. Using reference TRBV28 and TRBJ1-5 for the parts outside the CDR3, the full variable domain is DVKVTQSSRYLVKRTGEKVFLECVQDMDHENMFWYRQDPGLGLRLIYFSYDVKMKEKGDIPEGYSVSREKKERFSLILESASTNQTSMYLCASSLTGARNQPQHFGDGTRLSIL.

This chain links TRBV6-5 with TRBJ2-1; possibly TRBD1 or TRBD2 for D (6 bases each). Germline loops: CDR1 MNHEY, CDR2 SVGAGI. The CDR3 totals 12 residues. V was cut by 6 bases and J by 10 bases, with 13 bases left in between. The CDR3: CASSFGGHEQFF. The CDR3 region has the DNA TGTGCCAGCAGCTTCGGGGGACACGAGCAGTTCTTC.

This chain links TRBV5-1 with TRBJ2-7, with TRBD1 matching 10 bases. Per germline, CDR1 SGHRS and CDR2 YFSETQ. V shed 4 bases and J 2 bases; nucleotides not matched to a gene: 9. The length of the CDR3 is 16 residues. For the CDR3, the DNA is TGCGCCAGCAGCCTGAGCCGGGACAGGGGAGCCTACGAGCAGTACTTC. It is translated as CASSLSRDRGAYEQYF.

The chain has TRBV9 and TRBJ2-2, with 7 bases matching TRBD1. Germline CDR1 and CDR2: SGDLS and YYNGEE. CDR3 length: 16 amino acids. J was trimmed by 0 bases and V by 3 bases; bases with no gene match: 5. The CDR3 protein is CASSALQGTNTGELFF. CDR3 nucleotides: TGTGCCAGCAGCGCCCTACAGGGGACGAACACCGGGGAGCTGTTTTTT.

The gene calls are TRBV6-2 or TRBV6-3 and TRBJ1-5; D gene unclear. V lost 8 bases and J lost 0, with 14 bases in between. Germline assignment: CDR1 MNHEY and CDR2 SVGEGT. The CDR3 has 15 residues. CDR3 loop: CASGPWQVSNQPQHF. The CDR3 DNA sequence: TGTGCCAGCGGCCCCTGGCAGGTTAGCAATCAGCCCCAGCATTTT.

The genes are TRBV19 and TRBJ2-1; 7 positions match TRBD1. The CDR3 has 12 residues. Germline V CDR1 and CDR2: LNHDA, SQIVND (reference sequence). V lost 7 bases to trimming and J lost 7 bases; unmatched junction nucleotides: 4. CDR3 DNA sequence: TGTGCCAGTAACAGGGGCGGTAATGAGCAGTTCTTC. Amino acid sequence: CASNRGGNEQFF.

The chain joins TRBV15 to TRBJ1-6; D ambiguous. CDR1 is LNHNV and CDR2 is YYDKDF in the germline V gene (reference sequence). The CDR3 runs to 14 residues. With 8 bases removed from V and 10 bases from J, the gap between germline ends came to 18 bases. CDR3 residues: CATSLAGGLSPLHF. The CDR3 DNA follows: TGTGCCACCTCCCTGGCGGGAGGCCTCTCACCCCTCCACTTT.

This rearrangement joins TRBV19 to TRBJ1-6, with D perhaps matching TRBD1 (5 bases). Looked up from germline, CDR1 is LNHDA and CDR2 is SQIVND (reference sequence). The V end was cut by 4 bases, the J end by 10 bases, with 14 bases between. The CDR3 contains 14 residues. CDR3: CASSTERGGSPLHF. The CDR3 nucleotides read TGTGCCAGTAGTACTGAACGGGGCGGCTCACCCCTCCACTTT.

The CDR3 nucleotides read TGCGCCAGCAGCTTGAGTACGGTCCTGGGCACAGATACGCAGTATTTT. Its protein is CASSLSTVLGTDTQYF. V and J are TRBV5-1 and TRBJ2-3; D is unclear. Trimming took 1 base from V and 1 from J, leaving 13 bases between them. Germline V gene lookup returns CDR1 SGHRS and CDR2 YFSETQ. The CDR3 runs 16 residues. The full variable domain, completed using reference TRBV5-1 and TRBJ2-3, is KAGVTQTPRYLIKTRGQQVTLSCSPISGHRSVSWYQQTPGQGLQFLFEYFSETQRNKGNFPGRFSGRQFSNSRSEMNVSTLELGDSALYLCASSLSTVLGTDTQYFGPGTRLTVL.

The genes are TRBV19 and TRBJ2-5; weak D call: TRBD2 (5 bases). The CDR3 totals 15 residues. V lost 3 bases to trimming and J lost 0 bases, with 11 bases between them. Germline CDR1 is LNHDA and CDR2 is SQIVND (reference sequence). This CDR3 reads CASSMVGADQETQYF. For the CDR3, the DNA is TGTGCCAGTAGTATGGTTGGAGCGGACCAAGAGACCCAGTACTTC.

CDR3 nucleotides: TGTGCCAGCAGCCTTAATCTAGCCGAGGGGCCCCAGCATTTT. It encodes CASSLNLAEGPQHF. The chain recombines TRBV11-2 with TRBJ1-5; D not certain. Germline loops: CDR1 SGHAT, CDR2 FQNNGV. CDR3 length: 14 amino acids. The V gene lost 5 bases and the J gene lost 9 bases, with 17 bases spanning the gap.

This chain connects TRBV4-1 to TRBJ2-7, with D tentatively TRBD1 or TRBD2 (5 bases each). The length of the CDR3 is 13 residues. Germline loops: CDR1 MGHRA, CDR2 YSYEKL. The V and J ends lost 4 bases and 4 bases respectively, with 11 bases between them. CDR3 loop: CASSPGRAYEQYF. CDR3 bases: TGCGCCAGCAGCCCGGGACGGGCATACGAGCAGTACTTC.

The table lists this clone with a few counts. The chain uses TRBV12-3 or TRBV12-4 and TRBJ2-2; no definite D call. This CDR3 has 13 amino acids. Trimming shortened V by 6 bases and J by 6 bases, and 11 bases separated the two germline ends. The CDR3 loop is CASSPIFAGELFF. The DNA for the CDR3 is TGTGCCAGCAGCCCTATTTTCGCCGGGGAGCTGTTTTTT.

The chain employs TRBV19 and TRBJ1-5; TRBD1 matches 8 bases. J gave up 1 base and V 7 bases, and 12 bases lay outside the gene matches. The length of the CDR3 is 17 residues. Germline V gene data show CDR1 as LNHDA and CDR2 as SQIVND (reference sequence). This CDR3 reads CASTSTGAPMSNQPQHF. The CDR3, as DNA: TGTGCCAGTACCTCGACAGGGGCCCCTATGAGCAATCAGCCCCAGCATTTT.

The chain is built from TRBV14 and TRBJ1-5; D gene ambiguous. V dropped 4 bases and J dropped 7 bases, with 11 bases sitting between them. The V gene's germline CDR1 is SGHDN and CDR2 FVKESK. The CDR3 is 13 amino acids. Written as DNA, the CDR3 is TGTGCCAGCAGCCTCTCGGACGGACAGCCCCAGCATTTT. This encodes CASSLSDGQPQHF.

The rearrangement links TRBV11-3 to TRBJ2-3, with D perhaps matching TRBD2 (7 bases). Germline V gene sequence: CDR1 SGHNT, CDR2 YENEEA. The ends were cut back, 5 bases at V and 2 bases at J, with 14 bases in the middle. The CDR3 is made up of 15 amino acids. The CDR3 loop is CASSPGGRDTDTQYF. The CDR3 DNA follows: TGTGCCAGCAGCCCCGGGGGGCGGGACACAGATACGCAGTATTTT.

This clone is a singleton in its sample. The V gene is TRBV5-1, the J gene TRBJ1-1; the D is unclear. Germline lookup yields CDR1 SGHRS and CDR2 YFSETQ. The CDR3 sequence is 14 residues long. The ends were cut back, 2 bases at V and 2 bases at J, with 10 bases in the middle. DNA of the CDR3: TGCGCCAGCAGCTTCAACAGTATTAACACTGAAGCTTTCTTT. Its translation is CASSFNSINTEAFF.

A note on this clone: Other DNA sequences in the same sample also yield this CDR3. The genes are TRBV7-6 and TRBJ2-7; D remains unclear. The CDR3 loop spans 13 amino acids. Trimming left V 4 bases short and J 3 bases short, with 10 bases between. Germline V gene data show CDR1 as SGHVS and CDR2 as FNYEAQ. CDR3 region: CASSSGPNYEQYF. The CDR3 DNA follows: TGTGCCAGCAGCTCCGGTCCGAACTACGAGCAGTACTTC.

The chain joins TRBV7-2 to TRBJ1-1; TRBD1 agrees at 11 bases. The germline V gene encodes CDR1 SGHTA and CDR2 FQGNSA. There are 15 residues in the CDR3. V lost 6 bases to trimming and J lost 3 bases; unmatched junction nucleotides: 6. The CDR3 bases are TGTGCCAGCAGACGGGACAGGGGGGAGTACACTGAAGCTTTCTTT. This gives the protein CASRRDRGEYTEAFF.

The chain recombines TRBV19 with TRBJ1-5; no definite D call. CDR1 and CDR2 (germline): LNHDA, SQIVND (reference sequence). V lost 4 bases, J lost 0 bases, and 10 bases lay in between. The CDR3 spans 15 residues. CDR3 amino acids: CASSTKRNSNQPQHF. The CDR3, as DNA: TGTGCCAGTAGTACCAAAAGAAATAGCAATCAGCCCCAGCATTTT.